The rows below give T cell receptor beta chains drawn from one sample of a study of blood T cell repertoires in COVID-19. Assay used: immunoSEQ multiplex PCR; TCRdb lists only in-frame clones, some missing. The sample records over 80,000 clones, roughly 90% being singletons. Sequences were obtained from peripheral blood. The receptors stem from an older man with active or convalescent COVID-19. Each CDR3 is given without its conserved first and last residue. A D gene is named only where the DNA matches it firmly.

d_call v_call cdr3_aa
- TRBV5-6 ASSLVGGIEAF
TRBD2 TRBV3-1/TRBV3-2 ASSQGLAGVEQY
TRBD1 TRBV3-1/TRBV3-2 ASRKRGTANTGELF
TRBD2 TRBV10-3 AISPGTSGVYNEQF
- TRBV18 ASSPPGQAGGYT
- TRBV4-3 ASSQQGLYNEQF
TRBD2 TRBV6-5 ASRTGAGGRNEQF
TRBD1 TRBV7-9 ASSLEGGRGLVNYGYT
- TRBV30 AWSVLANTEAF
TRBD2 TRBV9 ASSVASWTSGNEQF
- TRBV30 AWSGLLRQGSEKLF
TRBD1 TRBV4-2 ASSPRKGTGASATNEKLF
TRBD2 TRBV9 ASSGDSGSGEQY
TRBD1 TRBV9 ASSTGQGSFSYEQY
- TRBV5-1 ASSLVSGGDEQY
TRBD1 TRBV5-1 ASSFQQGASTEAF
TRBD1 TRBV7-2 ASSPQGTSNQPQH
TRBD1 TRBV7-2 ASSLEGGAGNSPLH
TRBD2 TRBV25-1 ASTTSGRNEQF
TRBD2 TRBV14 ASSRLAGSYEQY
- TRBV7-2 ASSLAQAVGEQY
TRBD1 TRBV2 ASRGQGFGNSPLH
TRBD2 TRBV4-2 ASSYTRGTSGSGGTQY
- TRBV3-1/TRBV3-2 ASSQTGQGRSPLH
- TRBV5-1 ASSTDSPRYGYT
TRBD1 TRBV4-3 ASSQSDRGANYGYT
TRBD1 TRBV6-5 ASSPTGTGGTEAF
TRBD2 TRBV27 ASSPGLAGGYNEQF
TRBD2 TRBV9 ASSVSPASGRDNEQF
- TRBV28 ASSFKGVGEKLF
- TRBV19 ASSTGIMVTGELF
- TRBV14 ASSQRRASTYNEQF
- TRBV28 ASRKGGADTQY
- TRBV30 AWSVGGEETQY
TRBD1 TRBV27 ASRTGTGSNQPQH
TRBD1 TRBV28 ASSPYRGSGAKNIQY
- TRBV19 ASSISSYPYNEQF
- TRBV5-5 ASSLRQYNEQF
TRBD2 TRBV6-5 ASIASGRVGETQY
TRBD1 TRBV4-1 ASSQDEGTGGLSGYT
TRBD1 TRBV7-9 ASSLSGQDRASYGYT
- TRBV19 ASSIVGARRDSPLH
- TRBV5-1 ASSLQGQSSGNTIY
- TRBV29-1 SVVAGTGNQPQH
- TRBV3-1/TRBV3-2 ASSQVNLRDSPLH
- TRBV4-1 ASSQDLRPGWEKLF
TRBD1 TRBV28 ASSLLAGTGLSQTQY
- TRBV18 ASSPGTYRETQY